Shown below are 9 T cell receptor beta chains from a single sample sequenced in a study of cytomegalovirus exposure and HLA in healthy donors. Both 60 Vbeta primers and 13 Jbeta primers went into the PCR. Assay: immunoSEQ multiplex PCR; the TCRdb copy retains only in-frame clones and omits some. The data show 280,000 or so clones, about 87% seen once. The sequenced sample consisted of PBMCs. These receptors were collected from a woman aged 18-29 years in good health and CMV-seronegative.

This clone has just a few counts. The chain employs TRBV25-1 and TRBJ1-6, with TRBD1 as a possible D gene (6 bases). Per the germline V gene, CDR1 is MGHDK and CDR2 is SYGVNS. This CDR3 is built from 13 residues. The V end was cut by 4 bases, the J end by 9 bases, with 10 bases between. CDR3 loop: CASSAARGSPLHF. The CDR3 coding sequence is TGTGCCAGCAGTGCTGCCAGGGGTTCACCCCTCCACTTT.

The rearrangement uses TRBV19 and TRBJ1-1; TRBD1 matches 7 bases. From germline, CDR1 is LNHDA and CDR2 SQIVND (reference sequence). Trimming at V came to 0 bases and at J to 2 bases, leaving 6 bases not matched to a gene. The CDR3 has 16 amino acids. The chain's CDR3 is CASSIDEGATNTEAFF. The CDR3 region has the DNA TGTGCCAGTAGTATAGATGAGGGGGCAACCAACACTGAAGCTTTCTTT.

V and J are TRBV5-1 and TRBJ2-5, with TRBD1 matching 9 bases. The DNA matches TRBJ2-7 better at its end, which makes the J call doubtful. The CDR3 consists of 14 residues. From germline, CDR1 is SGHRS and CDR2 YFSETQ. The DNA of the CDR3 is TGCGCCAGCAGCTTTGACAGGGGGATCTACGAGCAGTACTTC. Translated: CASSFDRGIYEQYF.

The V call is TRBV6-6, the J call TRBJ2-3, with 9 bases lining up with TRBD2. The CDR3 is 15 residues long. V lost 2 bases and J lost 4; bases outside the gene matches: 4. Germline V gene lookup returns CDR1 MNHNY and CDR2 SVGAGI (reference sequence). The CDR3, as DNA: TGTGCCAGCAGTTACCAGGGCGGGGGGGCAGATACGCAGTATTTT. It specifies CASSYQGGGADTQYF.

The rearrangement links TRBV5-4 to TRBJ2-5, with 12 bases fitting TRBD2. There are 15 residues in the CDR3. CDR1 is SGHNT and CDR2 is YYREEE in the germline V gene (reference sequence). V trimming: 2 bases; J trimming: 5 bases; junction bases outside the gene matches: 4. The CDR3 spells CASSFRTSGVETQYF. As DNA, the CDR3 is TGTGCCAGCAGCTTCAGGACTAGCGGGGTTGAGACCCAGTACTTC. Complete variable domain (other parts from reference TRBV5-4 and TRBJ2-5): ETGVTQSPTHLIKTRGQQVTLRCSSQSGHNTVSWYQQALGQGPQFIFQYYREEENGRGNFPPRFSGLQFPNYSSELNVNALELDDSALYLCASSFRTSGVETQYFGPGTRLLVL.

V is TRBV30 and J is TRBJ2-1; 16 nucleotides align to TRBD2. The CDR3 extends over 18 amino acids. The V gene's germline CDR1 is GTSNPN and CDR2 SVGIG (reference sequence). The V and J ends lost 1 base and 4 bases, in that order; junction bases with no gene match: 7. The CDR3 nucleotides are TGTGCCTGGAGTGCAGGGACTAGCGGGGGGGCGGCGTACAATGAGCAGTTCTTC. Its protein product is CAWSAGTSGGAAYNEQFF.

The rearrangement links TRBV5-1 to TRBJ1-2; TRBD1 matches 9 bases. The J segment lost 6 bases and the V segment lost 4 bases, leaving 7 bases of the junction unmatched. Germline values: CDR1 SGHRS, CDR2 YFSETQ. The CDR3 runs to 14 residues. CDR3 sequence reads: CASSKLQGADGYTF. CDR3 DNA: TGCGCCAGCAGCAAATTACAGGGGGCAGATGGCTACACCTTC.

Notes on this clone: One junction end does not reproduce the germline sequence, and a read error may be involved. The chain links TRBV5-6 to TRBJ1-2; D is perhaps TRBD1 (6 bases). The germline V gene has CDR1 SGHDT and CDR2 YYEEEE. This CDR3 contains 13 residues. In DNA form, the CDR3 reads TGTGCCAGCAGTTTGGGGGGCGACTATGGCTACACCTTC. Protein: CASSLGGDYGYTF.

V usage is TRBV5-1 and J usage is TRBJ1-6, with 8 bases matching TRBD1. The CDR3 loop spans 15 amino acids. V lost 4 bases, J lost 9 bases, and 9 bases stayed unmatched. Per germline, CDR1 SGHRS and CDR2 YFSETQ. The CDR3 nucleotides read TGCGCCAGCAGCGACCAGGGGGCTCAGTCTTCACCCCTCCACTTT. Its translation is CASSDQGAQSSPLHF.